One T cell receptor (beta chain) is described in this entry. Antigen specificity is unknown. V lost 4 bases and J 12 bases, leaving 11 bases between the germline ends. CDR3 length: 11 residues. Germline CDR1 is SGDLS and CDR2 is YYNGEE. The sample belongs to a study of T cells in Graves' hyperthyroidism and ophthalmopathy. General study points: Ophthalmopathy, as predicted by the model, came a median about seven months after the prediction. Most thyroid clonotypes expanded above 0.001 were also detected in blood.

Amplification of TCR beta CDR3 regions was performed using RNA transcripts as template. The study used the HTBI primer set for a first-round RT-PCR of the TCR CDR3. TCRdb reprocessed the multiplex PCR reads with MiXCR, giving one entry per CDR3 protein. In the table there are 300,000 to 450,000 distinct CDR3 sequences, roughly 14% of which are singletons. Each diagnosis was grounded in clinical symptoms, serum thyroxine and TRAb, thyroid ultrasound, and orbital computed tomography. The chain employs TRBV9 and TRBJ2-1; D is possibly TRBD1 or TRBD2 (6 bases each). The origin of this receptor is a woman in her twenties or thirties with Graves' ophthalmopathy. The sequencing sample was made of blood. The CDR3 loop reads CASSPGARQFF. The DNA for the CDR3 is TGTGCCAGCAGCCCGGGGGCCAGGCAGTTCTTC.